This T cell receptor (beta chain) was observed in a study of blood T cell repertoires in COVID-19. Repertoires were generated with immunoSEQ multiplex PCR, while TCRdb's copy carries only in-frame clones and drops some. The top ten hold around 2.2% of the sample, which has around 290,000 clones, more than 85% seen once. V was clipped by 2 bases and J by 3 bases, with 7 bases between them. The CDR3 loop spans 13 amino acids. The V gene's germline CDR1 is LGHDT and CDR2 YNNKEL (reference sequence). The sample consisted of peripheral blood. The chain is built from TRBV3-1 (or the pseudogene TRBV3-2) and TRBJ2-5; D gene ambiguous. The receptor's source is a woman aged 25 to 45 with COVID-19, enrolled during active disease. CDR3 amino acids: CASSQYEKETQYF. The DNA for the CDR3 is TGTGCCAGCAGCCAATACGAGAAAGAGACCCAGTACTTC.